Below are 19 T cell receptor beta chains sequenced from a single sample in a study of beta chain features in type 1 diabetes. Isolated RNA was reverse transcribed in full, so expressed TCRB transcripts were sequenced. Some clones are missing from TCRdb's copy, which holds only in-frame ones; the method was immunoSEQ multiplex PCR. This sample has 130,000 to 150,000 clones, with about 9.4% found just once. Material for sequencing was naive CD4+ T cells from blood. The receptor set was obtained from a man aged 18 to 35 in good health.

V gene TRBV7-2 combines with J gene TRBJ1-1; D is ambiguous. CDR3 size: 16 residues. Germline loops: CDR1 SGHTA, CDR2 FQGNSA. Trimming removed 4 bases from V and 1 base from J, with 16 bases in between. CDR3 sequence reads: CASSSLKTGKNTEAFF. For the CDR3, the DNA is TGTGCCAGCAGCTCCCTAAAGACGGGGAAGAACACTGAAGCTTTCTTT.

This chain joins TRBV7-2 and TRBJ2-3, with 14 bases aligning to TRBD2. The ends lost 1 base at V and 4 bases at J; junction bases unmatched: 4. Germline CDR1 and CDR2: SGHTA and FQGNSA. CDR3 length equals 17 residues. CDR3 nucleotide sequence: TGTGCCAGCAGCTTAGTAGGACTAGCGGGGGGTGCAGATACGCAGTATTTT. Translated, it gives CASSLVGLAGGADTQYF. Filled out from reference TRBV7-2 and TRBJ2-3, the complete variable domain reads GAGVSQSPSNKVTEKGKDVELRCDPISGHTALYWYRQSLGQGLEFLIYFQGNSAPDKSGLPSDRFSAERTGGSVSTLTIQRTQQEDSAVYLCASSLVGLAGGADTQYFGPGTRLTVL.

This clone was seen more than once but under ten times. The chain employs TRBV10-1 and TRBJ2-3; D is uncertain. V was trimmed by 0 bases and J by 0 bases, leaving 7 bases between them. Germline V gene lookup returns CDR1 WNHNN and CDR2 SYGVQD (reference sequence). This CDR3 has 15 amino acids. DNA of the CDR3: TGCGCCAGCAGTGAGTCAGCAACTAGCACAGATACGCAGTATTTT. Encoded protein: CASSESATSTDTQYF.

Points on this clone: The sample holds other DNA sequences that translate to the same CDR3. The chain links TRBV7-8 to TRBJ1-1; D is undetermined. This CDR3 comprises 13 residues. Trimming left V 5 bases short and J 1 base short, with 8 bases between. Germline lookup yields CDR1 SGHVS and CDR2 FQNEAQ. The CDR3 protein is CASSPTGNTEAFF. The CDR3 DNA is TGTGCCAGCAGCCCCACCGGGAACACTGAAGCTTTCTTT.

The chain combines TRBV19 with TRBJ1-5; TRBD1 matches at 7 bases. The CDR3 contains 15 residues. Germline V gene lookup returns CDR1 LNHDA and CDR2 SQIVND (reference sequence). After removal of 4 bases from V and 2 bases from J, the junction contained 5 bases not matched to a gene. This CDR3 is CASSTQGIGNQPQHF. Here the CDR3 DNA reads TGTGCCAGTAGTACACAGGGGATCGGCAATCAGCCCCAGCATTTT.

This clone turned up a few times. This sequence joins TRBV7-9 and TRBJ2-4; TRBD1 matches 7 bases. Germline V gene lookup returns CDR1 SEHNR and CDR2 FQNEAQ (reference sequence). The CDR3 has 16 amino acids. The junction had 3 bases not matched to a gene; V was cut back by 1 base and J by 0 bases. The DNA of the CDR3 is TGTGCCAGCAGCTTAGGACAGGGTCTAGCCAAAAACATTCAGTACTTC. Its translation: CASSLGQGLAKNIQYF. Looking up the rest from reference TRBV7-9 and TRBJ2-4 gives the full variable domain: DTGVSQNPRHKITKRGQNVTFRCDPISEHNRLYWYRQTLGQGPEFLTYFQNEAQLEKSRLLSDRFSAERPKGSFSTLEIQRTEQGDSAMYLCASSLGQGLAKNIQYFGAGTRLSVL.

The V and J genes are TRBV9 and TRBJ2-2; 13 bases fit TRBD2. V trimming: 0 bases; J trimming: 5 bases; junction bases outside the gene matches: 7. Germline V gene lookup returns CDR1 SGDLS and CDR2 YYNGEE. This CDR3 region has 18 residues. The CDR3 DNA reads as TGTGCCAGCAGCGTAGCAGGGGAGGGACTAGCGGGGACCGGGGAGCTGTTTTTT. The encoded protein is CASSVAGEGLAGTGELFF.

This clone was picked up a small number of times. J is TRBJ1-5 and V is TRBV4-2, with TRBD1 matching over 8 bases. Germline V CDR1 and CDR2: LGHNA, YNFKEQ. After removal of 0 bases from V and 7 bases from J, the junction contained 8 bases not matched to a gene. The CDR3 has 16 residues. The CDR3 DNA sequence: TGTGCCAGCAGCCAAGAGGAGCCAGGGGGCCGACAGCCCCAGCATTTT. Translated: CASSQEEPGGRQPQHF.

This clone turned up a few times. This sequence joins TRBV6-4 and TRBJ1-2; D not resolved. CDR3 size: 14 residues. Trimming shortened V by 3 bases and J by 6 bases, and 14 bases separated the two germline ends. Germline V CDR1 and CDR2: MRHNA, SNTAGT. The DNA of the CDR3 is TGTGCCAGCAGTGAGCAGCCATCTAGCGATGGCTACACCTTC. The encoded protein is CASSEQPSSDGYTF.

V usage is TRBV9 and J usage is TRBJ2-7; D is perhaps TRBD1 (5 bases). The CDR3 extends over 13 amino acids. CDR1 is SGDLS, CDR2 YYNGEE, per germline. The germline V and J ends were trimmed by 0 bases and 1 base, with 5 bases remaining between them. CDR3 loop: CASSVAGSYEQYF. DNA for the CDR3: TGTGCCAGCAGCGTAGCAGGGTCCTACGAGCAGTACTTC.

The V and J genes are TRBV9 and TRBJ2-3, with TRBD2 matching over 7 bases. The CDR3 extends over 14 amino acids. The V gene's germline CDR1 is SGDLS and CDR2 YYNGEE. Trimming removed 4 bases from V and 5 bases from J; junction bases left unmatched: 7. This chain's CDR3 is CASSPGLSQDTQYF. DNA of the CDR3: TGTGCCAGCAGCCCGGGACTAAGTCAAGATACGCAGTATTTT.

The CDR3 sequence is CASSQAGVRNEQYF. The CDR3 region has the DNA TGCGCCAGCAGCCAAGCGGGGGTTCGGAACGAGCAGTACTTC. This sequence joins TRBV4-1 and TRBJ2-7, with D possibly matching TRBD2 (6 bases). The CDR3 has 14 amino acids. Per germline, CDR1 MGHRA and CDR2 YSYEKL. V was cut by 1 base and J by 5 bases, with 12 bases left in between.

The chain's CDR3 is CASSIRQGSVNEKLFF. In DNA form, the CDR3 reads TGTGCCAGCAGTATCCGACAGGGTTCGGTTAATGAAAAACTGTTTTTT. V gene TRBV6-6 combines with J gene TRBJ1-4; 7 nucleotides match TRBD1. J was trimmed by 4 bases and V by 5 bases; bases with no gene match: 10. CDR1 and CDR2 from the germline V gene are MNHNY and SVGAGI (reference sequence). The CDR3 spans 16 residues.

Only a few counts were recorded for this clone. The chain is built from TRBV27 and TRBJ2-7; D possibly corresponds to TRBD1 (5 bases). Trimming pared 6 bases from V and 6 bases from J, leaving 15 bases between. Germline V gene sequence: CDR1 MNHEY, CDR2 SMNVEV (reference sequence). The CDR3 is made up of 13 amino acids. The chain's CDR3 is CASRRTPAREQYF. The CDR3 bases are TGTGCCAGCAGGAGGACACCCGCGCGCGAGCAGTACTTC.

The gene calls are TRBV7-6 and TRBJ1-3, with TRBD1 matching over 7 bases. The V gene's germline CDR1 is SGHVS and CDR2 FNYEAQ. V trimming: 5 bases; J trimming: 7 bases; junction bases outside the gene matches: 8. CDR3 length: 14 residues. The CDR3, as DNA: TGTGCCAGCAGCACCCTGACAGGGCGGAACACCATATATTTT. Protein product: CASSTLTGRNTIYF.

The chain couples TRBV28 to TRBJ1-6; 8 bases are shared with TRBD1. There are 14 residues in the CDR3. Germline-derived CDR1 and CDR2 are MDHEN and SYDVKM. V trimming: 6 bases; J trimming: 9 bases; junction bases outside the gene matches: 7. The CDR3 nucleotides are TGTGCCAGCAGCCACAGGGGGGGTGGTTCACCCCTCCACTTT. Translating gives CASSHRGGGSPLHF.

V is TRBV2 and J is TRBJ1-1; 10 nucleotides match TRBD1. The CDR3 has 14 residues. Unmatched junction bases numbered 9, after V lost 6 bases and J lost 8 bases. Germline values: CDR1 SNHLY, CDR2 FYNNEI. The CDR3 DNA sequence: TGTGCCAGCAGGGCGACAGGGGGCGTTCTAGAAGCTTTCTTT. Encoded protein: CASRATGGVLEAFF. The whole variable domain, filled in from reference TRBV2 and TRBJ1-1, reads EPEVTQTPSHQVTQMGQEVILRCVPISNHLYFYWYRQILGQKVEFLVSFYNNEISEKSEIFDDQFSVERPDGSNFTLKIRSTKLEDSAMYFCASRATGGVLEAFFGQGTRLTVV.

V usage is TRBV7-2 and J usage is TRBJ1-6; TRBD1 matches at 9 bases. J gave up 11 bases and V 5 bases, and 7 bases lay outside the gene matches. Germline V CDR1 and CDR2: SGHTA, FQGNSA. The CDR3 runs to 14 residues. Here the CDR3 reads CASSPGQGMTPLHF. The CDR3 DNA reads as TGTGCCAGCAGCCCAGGACAGGGGATGACACCCCTCCACTTT.

This CDR3 is CASSQDLQVPPLHF. For the CDR3, the DNA is TGTGCCAGCAGCCAAGATCTACAGGTTCCACCCCTCCACTTT. The chain is built from TRBV4-2 and TRBJ1-6; D perhaps matches TRBD1 (5 bases). The CDR3 extends over 14 amino acids. The V and J ends lost 0 bases and 11 bases respectively, with 11 bases between them. Germline CDR1 and CDR2: LGHNA and YNFKEQ.